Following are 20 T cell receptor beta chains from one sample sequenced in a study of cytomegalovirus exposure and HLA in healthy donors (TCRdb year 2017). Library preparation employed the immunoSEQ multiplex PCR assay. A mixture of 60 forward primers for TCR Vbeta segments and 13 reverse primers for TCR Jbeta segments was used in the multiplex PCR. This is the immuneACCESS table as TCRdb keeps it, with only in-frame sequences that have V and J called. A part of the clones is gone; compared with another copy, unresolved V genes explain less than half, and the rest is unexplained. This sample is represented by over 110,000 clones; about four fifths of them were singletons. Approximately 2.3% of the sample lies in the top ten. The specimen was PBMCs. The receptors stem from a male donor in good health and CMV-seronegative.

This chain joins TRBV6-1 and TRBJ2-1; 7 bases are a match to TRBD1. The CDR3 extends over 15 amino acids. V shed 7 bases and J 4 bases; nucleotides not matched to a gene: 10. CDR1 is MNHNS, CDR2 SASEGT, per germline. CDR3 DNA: TGTGCCAGCACCCCTACAGGGGCCGGATACAATGAGCAGTTCTTC. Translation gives CASTPTGAGYNEQFF.

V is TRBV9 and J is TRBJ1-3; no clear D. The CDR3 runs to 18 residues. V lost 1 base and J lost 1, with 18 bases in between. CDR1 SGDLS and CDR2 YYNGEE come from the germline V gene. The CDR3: CASSVTGLESGSGNTIYF. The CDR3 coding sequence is TGTGCCAGCAGCGTAACGGGTCTCGAGAGTGGGTCTGGAAACACCATATATTTT.

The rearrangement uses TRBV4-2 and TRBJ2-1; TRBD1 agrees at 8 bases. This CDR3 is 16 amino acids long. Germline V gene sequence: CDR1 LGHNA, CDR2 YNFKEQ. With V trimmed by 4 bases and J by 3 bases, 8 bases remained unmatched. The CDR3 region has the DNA TGTGCCAGCAGCCGACTACCGGGACAGGACTACAATGAGCAGTTCTTC. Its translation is CASSRLPGQDYNEQFF.

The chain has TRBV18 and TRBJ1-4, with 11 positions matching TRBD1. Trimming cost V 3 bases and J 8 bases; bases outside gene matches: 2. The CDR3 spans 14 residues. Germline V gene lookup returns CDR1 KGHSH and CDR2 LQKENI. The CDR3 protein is CASSPGQGVEKLFF. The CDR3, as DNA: TGTGCCAGCTCACCGGGACAGGGGGTCGAAAAACTGTTTTTT. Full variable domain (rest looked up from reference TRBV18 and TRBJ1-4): NAGVMQNPRHLVRRRGQEARLRCSPMKGHSHVYWYRQLPEEGLKFMVYLQKENIIDESGMPKERFSAEFPKEGPSILRIQQVVRGDSAAYFCASSPGQGVEKLFFGSGTQLSVL.

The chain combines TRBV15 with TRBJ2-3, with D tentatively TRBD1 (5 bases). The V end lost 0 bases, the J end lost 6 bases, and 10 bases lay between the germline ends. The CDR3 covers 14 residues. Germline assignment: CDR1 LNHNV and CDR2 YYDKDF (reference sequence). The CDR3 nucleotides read TGTGCCACCAGCAGAGATGAAGGGGCGGATACGCAGTATTTT. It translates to CATSRDEGADTQYF.

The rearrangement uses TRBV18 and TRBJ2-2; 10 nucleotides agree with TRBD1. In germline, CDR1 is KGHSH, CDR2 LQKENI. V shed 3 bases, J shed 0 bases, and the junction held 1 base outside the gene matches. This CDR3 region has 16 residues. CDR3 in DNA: TGTGCCAGCTCACCGACAGGGGGCTCGAACACCGGGGAGCTGTTTTTT. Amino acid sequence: CASSPTGGSNTGELFF.

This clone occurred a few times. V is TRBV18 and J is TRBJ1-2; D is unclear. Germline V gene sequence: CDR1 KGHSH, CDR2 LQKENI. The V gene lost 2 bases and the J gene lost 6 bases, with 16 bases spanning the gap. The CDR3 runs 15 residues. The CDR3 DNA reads TGTGCCAGCTCACCAATTCAGGAGGGCACGGATGGCTACACCTTC. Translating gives CASSPIQEGTDGYTF.

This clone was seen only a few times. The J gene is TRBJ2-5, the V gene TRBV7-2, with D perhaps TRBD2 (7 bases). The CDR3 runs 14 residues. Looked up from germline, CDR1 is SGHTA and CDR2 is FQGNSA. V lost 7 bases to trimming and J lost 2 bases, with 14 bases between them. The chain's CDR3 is CASNRAGTQETQYF. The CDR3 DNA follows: TGTGCCAGCAACCGAGCGGGGACACAAGAGACCCAGTACTTC.

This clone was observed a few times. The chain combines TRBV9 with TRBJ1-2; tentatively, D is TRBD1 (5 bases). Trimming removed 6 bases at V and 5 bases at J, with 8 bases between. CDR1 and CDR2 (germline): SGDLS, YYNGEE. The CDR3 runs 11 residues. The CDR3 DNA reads TGTGCCAGCACAAAGGGGTATGGCTACACCTTC. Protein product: CASTKGYGYTF.

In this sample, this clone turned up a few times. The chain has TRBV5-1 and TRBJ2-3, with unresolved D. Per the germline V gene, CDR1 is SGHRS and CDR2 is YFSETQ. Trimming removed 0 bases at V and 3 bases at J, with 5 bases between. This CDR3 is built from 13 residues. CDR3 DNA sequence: TGCGCCAGCAGCTTGGCCAGAACAGATACGCAGTATTTT. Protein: CASSLARTDTQYF.

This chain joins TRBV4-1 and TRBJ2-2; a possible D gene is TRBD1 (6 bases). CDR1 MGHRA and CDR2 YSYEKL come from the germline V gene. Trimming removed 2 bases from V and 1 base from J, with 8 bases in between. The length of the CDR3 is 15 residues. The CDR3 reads CASSQSGQNTGELFF. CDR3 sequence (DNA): TGCGCCAGCAGCCAATCGGGACAGAACACCGGGGAGCTGTTTTTT.

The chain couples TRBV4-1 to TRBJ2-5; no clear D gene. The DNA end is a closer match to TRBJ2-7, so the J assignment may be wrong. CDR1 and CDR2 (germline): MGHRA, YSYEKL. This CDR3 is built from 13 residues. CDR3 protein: CASSYRVGAEQYF. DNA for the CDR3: TGCGCCAGCAGCTACCGGGTAGGTGCCGAGCAGTACTTC.

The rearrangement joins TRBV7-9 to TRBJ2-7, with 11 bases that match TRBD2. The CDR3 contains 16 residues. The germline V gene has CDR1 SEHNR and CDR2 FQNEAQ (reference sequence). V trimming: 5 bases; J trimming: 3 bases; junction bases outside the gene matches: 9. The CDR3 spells CASSHRLAGRYYEQYF. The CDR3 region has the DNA TGTGCCAGCAGCCACCGACTAGCGGGACGATACTACGAGCAGTACTTC.

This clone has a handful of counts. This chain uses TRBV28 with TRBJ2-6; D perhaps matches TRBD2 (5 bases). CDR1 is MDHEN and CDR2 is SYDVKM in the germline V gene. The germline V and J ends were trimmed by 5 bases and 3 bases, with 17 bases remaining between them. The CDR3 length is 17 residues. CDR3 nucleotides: TGTGCCAGCAGTGAGCCGAGGGAGCCGGGTGGGGCCAACGTCCTGACTTTC. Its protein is CASSEPREPGGANVLTF. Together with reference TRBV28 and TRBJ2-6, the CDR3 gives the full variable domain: DVKVTQSSRYLVKRTGEKVFLECVQDMDHENMFWYRQDPGLGLRLIYFSYDVKMKEKGDIPEGYSVSREKKERFSLILESASTNQTSMYLCASSEPREPGGANVLTFGAGSRLTVL.

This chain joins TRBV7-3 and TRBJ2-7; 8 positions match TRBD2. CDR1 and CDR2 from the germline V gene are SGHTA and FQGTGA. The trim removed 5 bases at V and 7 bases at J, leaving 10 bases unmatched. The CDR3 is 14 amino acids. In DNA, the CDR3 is TGTGCCAGCAGCCGCCGGGAGGGCCGGGGGGAGCAGTACTTC. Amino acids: CASSRREGRGEQYF.

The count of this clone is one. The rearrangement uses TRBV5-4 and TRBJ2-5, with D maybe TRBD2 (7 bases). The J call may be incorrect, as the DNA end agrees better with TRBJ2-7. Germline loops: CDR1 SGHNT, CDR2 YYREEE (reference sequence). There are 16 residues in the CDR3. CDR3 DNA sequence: TGTGCCAGCAGCTCTGTGGTCGGGCGGGGGCGCTACGAGCAGTACTTC. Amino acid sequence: CASSSVVGRGRYEQYF.

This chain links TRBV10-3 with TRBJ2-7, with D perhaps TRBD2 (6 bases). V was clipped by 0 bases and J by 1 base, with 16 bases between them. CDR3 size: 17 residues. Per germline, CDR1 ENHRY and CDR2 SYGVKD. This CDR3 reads CAISESAGGLDSYEQYF. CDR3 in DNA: TGTGCCATCAGTGAGTCGGCCGGAGGGTTGGATTCCTACGAGCAGTACTTC.

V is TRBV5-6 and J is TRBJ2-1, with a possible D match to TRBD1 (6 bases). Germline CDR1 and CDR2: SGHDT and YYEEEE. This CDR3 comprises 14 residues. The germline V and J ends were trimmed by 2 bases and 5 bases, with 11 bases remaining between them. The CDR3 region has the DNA TGTGCCAGCAGCTTCCTGGACAGAGACAATGAGCAGTTCTTC. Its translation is CASSFLDRDNEQFF.

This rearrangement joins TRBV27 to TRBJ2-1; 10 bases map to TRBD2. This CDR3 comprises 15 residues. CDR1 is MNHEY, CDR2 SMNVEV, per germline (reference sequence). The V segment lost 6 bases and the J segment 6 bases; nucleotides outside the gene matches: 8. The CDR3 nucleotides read TGTGCCAGCAGCCACTCCGGGACTAGCGTCAATGAGCAGTTCTTC. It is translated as CASSHSGTSVNEQFF.

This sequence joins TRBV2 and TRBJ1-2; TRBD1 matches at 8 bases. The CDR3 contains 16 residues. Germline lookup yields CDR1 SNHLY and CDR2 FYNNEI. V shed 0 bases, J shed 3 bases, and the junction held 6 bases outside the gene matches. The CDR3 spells CASSEAPDRVDYGYTF. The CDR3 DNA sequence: TGTGCCAGCAGTGAAGCGCCGGACAGGGTTGACTATGGCTACACCTTC. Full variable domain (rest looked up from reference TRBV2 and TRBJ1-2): EPEVTQTPSHQVTQMGQEVILRCVPISNHLYFYWYRQILGQKVEFLVSFYNNEISEKSEIFDDQFSVERPDGSNFTLKIRSTKLEDSAMYFCASSEAPDRVDYGYTFGSGTRLTVV.